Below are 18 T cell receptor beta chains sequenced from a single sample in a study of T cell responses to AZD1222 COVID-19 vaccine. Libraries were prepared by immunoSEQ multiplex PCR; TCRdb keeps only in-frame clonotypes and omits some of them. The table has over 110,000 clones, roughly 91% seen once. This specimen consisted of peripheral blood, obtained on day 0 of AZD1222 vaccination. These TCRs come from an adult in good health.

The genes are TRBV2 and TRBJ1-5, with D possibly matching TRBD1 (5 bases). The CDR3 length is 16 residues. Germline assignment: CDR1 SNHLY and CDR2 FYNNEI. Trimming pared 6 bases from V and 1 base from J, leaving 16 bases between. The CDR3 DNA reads TGTGCCAGCAGCGCAATCCAGGGTGGAAGCAATCAGCCCCAGCATTTT. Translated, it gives CASSAIQGGSNQPQHF. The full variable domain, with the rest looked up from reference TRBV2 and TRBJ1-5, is EPEVTQTPSHQVTQMGQEVILRCVPISNHLYFYWYRQILGQKVEFLVSFYNNEISEKSEIFDDQFSVERPDGSNFTLKIRSTKLEDSAMYFCASSAIQGGSNQPQHFGDGTRLSIL.

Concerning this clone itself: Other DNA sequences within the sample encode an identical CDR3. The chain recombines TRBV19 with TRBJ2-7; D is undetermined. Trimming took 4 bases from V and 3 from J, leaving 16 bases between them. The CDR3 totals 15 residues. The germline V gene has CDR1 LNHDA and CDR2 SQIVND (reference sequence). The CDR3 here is CASSTTWDISYEQYF. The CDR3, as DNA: TGTGCCAGTAGTACCACGTGGGATATTAGCTACGAGCAGTACTTC.

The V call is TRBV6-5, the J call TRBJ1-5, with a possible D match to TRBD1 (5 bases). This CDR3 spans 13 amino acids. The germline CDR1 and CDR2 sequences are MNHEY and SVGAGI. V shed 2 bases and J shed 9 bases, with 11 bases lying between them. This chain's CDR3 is CASSYVGGGPQHF. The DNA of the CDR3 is TGTGCCAGCAGTTACGTCGGTGGGGGGCCCCAGCATTTT.

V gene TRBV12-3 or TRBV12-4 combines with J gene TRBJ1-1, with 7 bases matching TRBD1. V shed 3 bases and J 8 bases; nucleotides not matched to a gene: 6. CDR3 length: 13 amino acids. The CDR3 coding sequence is TGTGCCAGCAGTTTCACAGGGGTCGGGGAAGCTTTCTTT. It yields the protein CASSFTGVGEAFF.

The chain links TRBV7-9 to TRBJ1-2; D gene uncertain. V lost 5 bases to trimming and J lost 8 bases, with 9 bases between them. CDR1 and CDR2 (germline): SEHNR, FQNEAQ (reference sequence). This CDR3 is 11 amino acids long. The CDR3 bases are TGTGCCAGCAGCGACATAGTGGGCTACACCTTC. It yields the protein CASSDIVGYTF.

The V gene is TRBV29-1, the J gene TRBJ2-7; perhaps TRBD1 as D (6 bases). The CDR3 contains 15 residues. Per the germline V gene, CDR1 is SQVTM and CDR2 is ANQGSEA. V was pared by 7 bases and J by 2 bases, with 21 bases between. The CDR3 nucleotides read TGCAGCGCCGGAAAGACAGGCAACATAGCCTACGAGCAGTACTTC. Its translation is CSAGKTGNIAYEQYF.

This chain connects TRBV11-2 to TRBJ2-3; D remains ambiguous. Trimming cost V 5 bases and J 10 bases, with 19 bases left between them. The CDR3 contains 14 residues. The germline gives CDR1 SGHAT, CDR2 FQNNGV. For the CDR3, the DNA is TGTGCCAGCAGCCCCGGGCCCCCGGCAGTTGCGCAGTATTTT. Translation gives CASSPGPPAVAQYF.

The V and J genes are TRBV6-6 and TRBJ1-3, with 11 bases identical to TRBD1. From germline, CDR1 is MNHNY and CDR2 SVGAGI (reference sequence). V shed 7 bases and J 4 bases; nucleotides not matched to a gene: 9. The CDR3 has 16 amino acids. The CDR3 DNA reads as TGTGCCAGCACACCACCGGGACAGGGGGTCGGAAACACCATATATTTT. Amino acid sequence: CASTPPGQGVGNTIYF.

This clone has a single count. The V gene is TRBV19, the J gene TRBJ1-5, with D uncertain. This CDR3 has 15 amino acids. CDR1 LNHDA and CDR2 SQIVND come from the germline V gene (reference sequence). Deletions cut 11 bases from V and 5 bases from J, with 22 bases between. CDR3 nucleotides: TGTGCCGCTCGGGGTAGAGCGGCAGGACATCAGCCCCAGCATTTT. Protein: CAARGRAAGHQPQHF. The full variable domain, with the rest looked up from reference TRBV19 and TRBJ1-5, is DGGITQSPKYLFRKEGQNVTLSCEQNLNHDAMYWYRQDPGQGLRLIYYSQIVNDFQKGDIAEGYSVSREKKESFPLTVTSAQKNPTAFYLCAARGRAAGHQPQHFGDGTRLSIL.

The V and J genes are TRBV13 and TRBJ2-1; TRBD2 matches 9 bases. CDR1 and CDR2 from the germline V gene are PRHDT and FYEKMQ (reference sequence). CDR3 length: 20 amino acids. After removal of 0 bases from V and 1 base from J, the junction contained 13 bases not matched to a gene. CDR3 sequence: CASSLGHRLAGRNSYNEQFF. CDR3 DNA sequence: TGTGCCAGCAGCTTAGGCCACAGGCTAGCGGGGCGGAATTCCTACAATGAGCAGTTCTTC.

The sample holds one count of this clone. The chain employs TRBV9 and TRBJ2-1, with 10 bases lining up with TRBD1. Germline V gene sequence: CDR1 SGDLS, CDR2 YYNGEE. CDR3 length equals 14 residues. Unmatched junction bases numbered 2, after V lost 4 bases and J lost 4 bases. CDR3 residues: CASSRQGAYNEQFF. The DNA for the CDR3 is TGTGCCAGCAGCAGACAGGGGGCTTACAATGAGCAGTTCTTC.

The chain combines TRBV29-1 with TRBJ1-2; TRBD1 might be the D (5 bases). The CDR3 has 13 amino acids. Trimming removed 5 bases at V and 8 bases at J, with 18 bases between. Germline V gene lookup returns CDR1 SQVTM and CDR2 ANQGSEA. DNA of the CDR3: TGCAGCGTTCCGGGACGGCACTTGGAGGGCTACACCTTC. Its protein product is CSVPGRHLEGYTF.

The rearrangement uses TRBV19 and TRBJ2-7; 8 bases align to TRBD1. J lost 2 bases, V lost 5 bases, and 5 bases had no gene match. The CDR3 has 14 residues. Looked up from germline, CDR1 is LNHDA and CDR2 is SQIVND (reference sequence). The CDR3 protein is CASSRETGAYEQYF. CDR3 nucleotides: TGTGCCAGTAGTCGAGAGACAGGGGCCTACGAGCAGTACTTC.

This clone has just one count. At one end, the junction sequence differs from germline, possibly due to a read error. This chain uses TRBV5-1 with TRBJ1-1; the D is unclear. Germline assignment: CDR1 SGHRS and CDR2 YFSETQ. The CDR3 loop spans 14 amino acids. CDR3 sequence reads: CASTLGGLDTEAFF. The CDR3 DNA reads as TGCGCCAGCACCTTGGGTGGGTTGGACACTGAAGCTTTCTTT.

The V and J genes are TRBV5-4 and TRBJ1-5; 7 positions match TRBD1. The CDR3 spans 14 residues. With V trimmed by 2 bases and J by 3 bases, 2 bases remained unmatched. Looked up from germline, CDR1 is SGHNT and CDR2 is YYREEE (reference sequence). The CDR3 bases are TGTGCCAGCAGCTTACAGGGGACCAATCAGCCCCAGCATTTT. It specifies CASSLQGTNQPQHF.

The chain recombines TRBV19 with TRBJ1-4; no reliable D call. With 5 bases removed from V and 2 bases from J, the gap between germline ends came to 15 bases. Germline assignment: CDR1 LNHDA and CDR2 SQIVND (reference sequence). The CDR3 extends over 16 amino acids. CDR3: CASSSRGSATNEKLFF. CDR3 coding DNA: TGTGCCAGTAGTTCCCGTGGGAGTGCGACTAATGAAAAACTGTTTTTT.

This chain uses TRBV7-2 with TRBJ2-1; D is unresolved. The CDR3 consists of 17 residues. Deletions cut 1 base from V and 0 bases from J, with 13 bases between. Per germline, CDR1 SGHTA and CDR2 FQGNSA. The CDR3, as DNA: TGTGCCAGCAGCTTAGTTCCGTTGCGTGACTCCTACAATGAGCAGTTCTTC. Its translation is CASSLVPLRDSYNEQFF.

The CDR3 loop reads CASSAGLYTDTQYF. The CDR3 nucleotides read TGTGCCAGCAGCGCGGGATTGTACACAGATACGCAGTATTTT. The chain couples TRBV6-5 to TRBJ2-3; D may be TRBD2 (6 bases). V was cut by 6 bases and J by 2 bases, with 12 bases left in between. CDR3 length: 14 residues. Germline-derived CDR1 and CDR2 are MNHEY and SVGAGI.